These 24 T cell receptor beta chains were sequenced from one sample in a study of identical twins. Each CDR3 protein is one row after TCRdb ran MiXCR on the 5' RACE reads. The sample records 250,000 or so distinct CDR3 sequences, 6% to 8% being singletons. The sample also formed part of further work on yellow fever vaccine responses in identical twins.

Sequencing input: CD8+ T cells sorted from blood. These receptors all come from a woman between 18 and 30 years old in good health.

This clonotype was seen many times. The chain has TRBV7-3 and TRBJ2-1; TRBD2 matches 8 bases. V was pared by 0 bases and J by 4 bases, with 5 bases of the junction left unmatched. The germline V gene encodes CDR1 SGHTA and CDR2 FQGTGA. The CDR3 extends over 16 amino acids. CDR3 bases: TGTGCCAGCAGCTTAACCTTCACGGGAGGGTACAATGAGCAGTTCTTC. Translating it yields CASSLTFTGGYNEQFF.

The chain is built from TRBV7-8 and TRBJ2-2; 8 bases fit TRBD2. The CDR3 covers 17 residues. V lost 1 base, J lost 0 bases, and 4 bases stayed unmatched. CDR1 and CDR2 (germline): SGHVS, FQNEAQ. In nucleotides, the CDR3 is TGTGCCAGCAGCTTAGTGGGTAGCGGGGCGAACACCGGGGAGCTGTTTTTT. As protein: CASSLVGSGANTGELFF.

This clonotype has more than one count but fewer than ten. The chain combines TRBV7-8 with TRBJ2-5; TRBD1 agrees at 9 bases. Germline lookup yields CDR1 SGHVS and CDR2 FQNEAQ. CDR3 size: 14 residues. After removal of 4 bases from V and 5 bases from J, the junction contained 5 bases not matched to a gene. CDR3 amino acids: CASSSTGGWETQYF. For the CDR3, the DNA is TGTGCCAGCAGCTCTACAGGGGGCTGGGAGACCCAGTACTTC.

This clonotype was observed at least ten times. The CDR3 region is CASSTRTSGSSYNEQFF. Here the CDR3 DNA reads TGCGCCAGCAGCACGAGGACTAGCGGTAGCTCCTACAATGAGCAGTTCTTC. V and J are TRBV5-1 and TRBJ2-1; 10 bases are a match to TRBD2. Unmatched junction bases numbered 7, after V lost 4 bases and J lost 0 bases. Germline loops: CDR1 SGHRS, CDR2 YFSETQ. The CDR3 contains 17 residues.

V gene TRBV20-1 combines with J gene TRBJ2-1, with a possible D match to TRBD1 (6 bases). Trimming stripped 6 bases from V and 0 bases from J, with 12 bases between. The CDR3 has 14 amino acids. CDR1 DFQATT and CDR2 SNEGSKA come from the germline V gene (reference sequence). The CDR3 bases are TGCAGTGCCGTTGGACAGAACTCCTACAATGAGCAGTTCTTC. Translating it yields CSAVGQNSYNEQFF.

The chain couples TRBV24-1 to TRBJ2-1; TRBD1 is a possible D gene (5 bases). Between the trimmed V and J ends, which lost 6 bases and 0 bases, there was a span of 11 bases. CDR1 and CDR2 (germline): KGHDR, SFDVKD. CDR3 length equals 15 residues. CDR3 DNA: TGTGCCACCAGTCTTGACAGCACCTCCTACAATGAGCAGTTCTTC. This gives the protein CATSLDSTSYNEQFF.

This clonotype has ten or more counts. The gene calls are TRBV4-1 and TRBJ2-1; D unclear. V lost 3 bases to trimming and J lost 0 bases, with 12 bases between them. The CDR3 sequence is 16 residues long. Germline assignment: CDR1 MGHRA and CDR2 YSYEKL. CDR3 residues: CASSHRQENSYNEQFF. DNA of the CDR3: TGCGCCAGCAGCCATCGGCAGGAAAACTCCTACAATGAGCAGTTCTTC.

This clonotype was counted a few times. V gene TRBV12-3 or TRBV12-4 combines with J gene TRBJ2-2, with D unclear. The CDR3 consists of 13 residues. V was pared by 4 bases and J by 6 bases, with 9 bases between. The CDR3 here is CASSSPRAGELFF. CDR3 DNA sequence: TGTGCCAGCAGTTCTCCCCGGGCCGGGGAGCTGTTTTTT.

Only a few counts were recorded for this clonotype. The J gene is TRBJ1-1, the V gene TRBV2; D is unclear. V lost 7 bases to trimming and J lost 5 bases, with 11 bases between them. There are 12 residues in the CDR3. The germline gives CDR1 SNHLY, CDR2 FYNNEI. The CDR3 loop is CASTIGMTEAFF. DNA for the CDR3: TGTGCCAGCACCATCGGAATGACTGAAGCTTTCTTT.

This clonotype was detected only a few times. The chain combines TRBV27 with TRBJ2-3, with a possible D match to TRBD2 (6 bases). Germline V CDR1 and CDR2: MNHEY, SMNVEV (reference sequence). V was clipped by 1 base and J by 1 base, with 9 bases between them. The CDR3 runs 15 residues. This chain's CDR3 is CASSLWPSGTDTQYF. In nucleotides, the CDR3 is TGTGCCAGCAGTTTATGGCCTAGCGGCACAGATACGCAGTATTTT.

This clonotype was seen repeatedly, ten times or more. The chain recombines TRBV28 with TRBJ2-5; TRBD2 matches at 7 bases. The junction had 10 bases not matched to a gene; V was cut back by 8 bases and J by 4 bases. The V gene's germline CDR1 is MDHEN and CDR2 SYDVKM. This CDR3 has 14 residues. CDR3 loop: CASVRPWTRETQYF. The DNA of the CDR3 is TGTGCCAGCGTGAGGCCATGGACTAGAGAGACCCAGTACTTC.

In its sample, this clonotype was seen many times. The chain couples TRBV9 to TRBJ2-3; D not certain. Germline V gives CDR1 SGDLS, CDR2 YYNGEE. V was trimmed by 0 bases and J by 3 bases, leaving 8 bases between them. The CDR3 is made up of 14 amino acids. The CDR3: CASSVGSGTDTQYF. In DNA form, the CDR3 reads TGTGCCAGCAGCGTAGGCTCCGGGACAGATACGCAGTATTTT.

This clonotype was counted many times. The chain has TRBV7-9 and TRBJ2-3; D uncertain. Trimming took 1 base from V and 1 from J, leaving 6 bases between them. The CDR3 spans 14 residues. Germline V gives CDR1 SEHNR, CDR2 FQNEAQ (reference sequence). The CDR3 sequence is CASSLVDGTDTQYF. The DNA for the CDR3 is TGTGCCAGCAGCTTAGTGGACGGCACAGATACGCAGTATTTT.

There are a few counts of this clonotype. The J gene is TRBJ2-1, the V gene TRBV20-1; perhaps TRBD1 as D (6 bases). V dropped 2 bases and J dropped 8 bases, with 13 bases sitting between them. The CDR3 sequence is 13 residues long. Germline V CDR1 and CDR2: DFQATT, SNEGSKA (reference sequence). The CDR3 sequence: CSARSHRDHEQFF. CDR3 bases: TGCAGTGCTAGAAGTCACAGGGACCATGAGCAGTTCTTC.

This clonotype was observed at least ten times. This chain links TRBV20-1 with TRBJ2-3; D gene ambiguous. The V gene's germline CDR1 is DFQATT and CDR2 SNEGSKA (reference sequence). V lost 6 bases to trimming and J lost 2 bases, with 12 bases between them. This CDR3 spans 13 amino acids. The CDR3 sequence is CSALDADTDTQYF. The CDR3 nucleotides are TGCAGTGCCCTAGATGCTGACACAGATACGCAGTATTTT.

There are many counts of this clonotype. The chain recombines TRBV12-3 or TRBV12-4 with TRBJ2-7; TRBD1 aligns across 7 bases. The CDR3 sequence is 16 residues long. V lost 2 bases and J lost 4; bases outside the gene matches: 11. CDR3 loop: CASSLSSGQHLYEQYF. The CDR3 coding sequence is TGTGCCAGCAGTTTATCGTCGGGACAGCACCTATACGAGCAGTACTTC.

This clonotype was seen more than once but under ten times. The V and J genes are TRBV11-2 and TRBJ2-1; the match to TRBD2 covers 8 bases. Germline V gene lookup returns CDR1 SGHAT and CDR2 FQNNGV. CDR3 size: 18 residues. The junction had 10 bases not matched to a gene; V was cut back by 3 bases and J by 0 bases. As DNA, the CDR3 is TGTGCCAGCAGCTTCTGGGACGCGGGAGGTGGCTCCTACAATGAGCAGTTCTTC. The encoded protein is CASSFWDAGGGSYNEQFF.

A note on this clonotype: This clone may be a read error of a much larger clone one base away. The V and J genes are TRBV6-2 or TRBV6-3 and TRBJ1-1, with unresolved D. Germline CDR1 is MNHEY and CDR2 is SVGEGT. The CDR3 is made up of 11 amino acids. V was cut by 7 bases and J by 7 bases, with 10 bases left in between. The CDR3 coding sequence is TGTGCCAGCACCGCCGGGTTTGAAGCTTTCTTT. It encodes CASTAGFEAFF.

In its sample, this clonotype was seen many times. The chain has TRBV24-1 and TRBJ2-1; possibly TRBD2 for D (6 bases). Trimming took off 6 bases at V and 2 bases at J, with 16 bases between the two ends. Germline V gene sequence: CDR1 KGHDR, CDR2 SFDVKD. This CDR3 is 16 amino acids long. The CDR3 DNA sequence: TGTGCCACCAGTTCACAATTAGGCGGGGCCTACAATGAGCAGTTCTTC. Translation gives CATSSQLGGAYNEQFF.

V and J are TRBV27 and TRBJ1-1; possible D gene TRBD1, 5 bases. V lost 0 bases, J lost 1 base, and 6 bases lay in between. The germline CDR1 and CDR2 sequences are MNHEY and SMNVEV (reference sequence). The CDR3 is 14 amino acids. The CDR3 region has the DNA TGTGCCAGCAGTTTATCGGACACGAACACTGAAGCTTTCTTT. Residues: CASSLSDTNTEAFF.

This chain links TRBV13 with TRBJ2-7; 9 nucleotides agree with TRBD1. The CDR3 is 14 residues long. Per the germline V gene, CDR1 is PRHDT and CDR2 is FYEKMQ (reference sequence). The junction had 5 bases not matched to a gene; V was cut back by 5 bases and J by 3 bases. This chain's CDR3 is CASSEGQGHYEQYF. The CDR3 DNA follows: TGTGCCAGCAGCGAGGGACAGGGTCACTACGAGCAGTACTTC.

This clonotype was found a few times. The CDR3 DNA sequence: TGTGCCAGCAGTTATGCAGGGGACTATGGCTACACCTTC. Amino acids: CASSYAGDYGYTF. J is TRBJ1-2 and V is TRBV27; TRBD1 might be the D (6 bases). CDR3 length: 13 amino acids. V shed 4 bases and J shed 3 bases, with 9 bases lying between them. CDR1 is MNHEY, CDR2 SMNVEV, per germline (reference sequence).

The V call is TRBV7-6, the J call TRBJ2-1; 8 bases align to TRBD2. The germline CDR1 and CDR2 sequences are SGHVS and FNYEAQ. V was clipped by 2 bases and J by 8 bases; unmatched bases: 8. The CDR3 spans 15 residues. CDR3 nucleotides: TGTGCCAGCAGCTTAAAAGCGGGGGTTGTCGATGAGCAGTTCTTC. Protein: CASSLKAGVVDEQFF.

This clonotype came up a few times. The DNA of the CDR3 is TGTGCCAGCAGTGCGGGGTCAGGGTGGGAGACCCAGTACTTC. This sequence encodes CASSAGSGWETQYF. V is TRBV6-1 and J is TRBJ2-5; D may be TRBD1 or TRBD2 (5 bases each). This CDR3 is built from 14 residues. CDR1 is MNHNS and CDR2 is SASEGT in the germline V gene. V was trimmed by 4 bases and J by 5 bases, leaving 14 bases between them.